The 2 T cell receptor beta chains listed next were all sequenced from one sample in a study of T cell changes during pregnancy in multiple sclerosis. The method was immunoSEQ multiplex PCR; TCRdb's version includes in-frame clones alone and lacks a portion of them. Here the sample spans about 57,000 clones, roughly 93% being singletons. The sample in question was peripheral blood, obtained after pregnancy. These receptors came from a female donor with multiple sclerosis, enrolled in a pregnancy study.

This clone was picked up a small number of times. The chain couples TRBV28 to TRBJ1-2; 7 nucleotides match TRBD1. V lost 7 bases and J lost 8; bases outside the gene matches: 10. Germline V gives CDR1 MDHEN, CDR2 SYDVKM. The CDR3 covers 13 residues. This CDR3 is CASKEGALDGYTF. The CDR3 region has the DNA TGTGCCAGCAAGGAGGGGGCGCTGGACGGCTACACCTTC.

This clone has a handful of counts. The rearrangement joins TRBV7-2 to TRBJ2-3; the match to TRBD2 covers 11 bases. This CDR3 is built from 15 residues. Trimming took 0 bases from V and 5 from J; bases not matched to a gene: 1. The V gene's germline CDR1 is SGHTA and CDR2 FQGNSA. CDR3 in amino acids: CASSLASGGGDTQYF. The CDR3 region has the DNA TGTGCCAGCAGCTTAGCTAGCGGGGGGGGAGATACGCAGTATTTT. Complete variable domain (other parts from reference TRBV7-2 and TRBJ2-3): GAGVSQSPSNKVTEKGKDVELRCDPISGHTALYWYRQSLGQGLEFLIYFQGNSAPDKSGLPSDRFSAERTGGSVSTLTIQRTQQEDSAVYLCASSLASGGGDTQYFGPGTRLTVL.